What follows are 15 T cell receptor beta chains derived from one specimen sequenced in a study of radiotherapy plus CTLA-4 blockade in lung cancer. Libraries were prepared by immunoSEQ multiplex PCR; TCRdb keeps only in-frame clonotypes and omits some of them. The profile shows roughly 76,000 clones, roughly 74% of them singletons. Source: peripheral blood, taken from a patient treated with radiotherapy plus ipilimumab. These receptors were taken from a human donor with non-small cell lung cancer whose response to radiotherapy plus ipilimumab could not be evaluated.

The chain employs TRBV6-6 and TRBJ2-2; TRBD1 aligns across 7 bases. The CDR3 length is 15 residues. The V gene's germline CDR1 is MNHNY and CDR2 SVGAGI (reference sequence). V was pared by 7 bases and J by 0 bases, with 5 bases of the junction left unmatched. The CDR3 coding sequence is TGTGCCAGCAAACGAGGGACAGCGAACACCGGGGAGCTGTTTTTT. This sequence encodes CASKRGTANTGELFF.

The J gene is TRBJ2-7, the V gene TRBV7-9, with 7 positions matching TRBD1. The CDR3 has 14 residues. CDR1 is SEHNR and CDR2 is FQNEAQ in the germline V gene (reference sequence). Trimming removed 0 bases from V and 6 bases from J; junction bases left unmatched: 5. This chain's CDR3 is CASSLAKGAVEQYF. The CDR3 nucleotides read TGTGCCAGCAGCTTAGCGAAGGGGGCGGTCGAGCAGTACTTC. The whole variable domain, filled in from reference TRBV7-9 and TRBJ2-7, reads DTGVSQNPRHKITKRGQNVTFRCDPISEHNRLYWYRQTLGQGPEFLTYFQNEAQLEKSRLLSDRFSAERPKGSFSTLEIQRTEQGDSAMYLCASSLAKGAVEQYFGPGTRLTVT.

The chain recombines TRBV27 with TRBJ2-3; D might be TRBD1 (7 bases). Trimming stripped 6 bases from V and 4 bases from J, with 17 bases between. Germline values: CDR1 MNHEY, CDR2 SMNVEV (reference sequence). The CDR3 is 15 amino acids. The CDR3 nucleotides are TGTGCCAGCAGGAGGGACAGTGGAGGGGCAGATACGCAGTATTTT. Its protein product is CASRRDSGGADTQYF.

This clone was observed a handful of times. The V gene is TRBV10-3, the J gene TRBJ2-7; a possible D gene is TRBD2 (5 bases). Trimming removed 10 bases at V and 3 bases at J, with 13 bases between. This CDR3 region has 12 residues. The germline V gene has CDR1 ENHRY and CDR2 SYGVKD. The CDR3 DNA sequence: TGTGCCAGCGGACTGGATTACTACGAGCAGTACTTC. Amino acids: CASGLDYYEQYF.

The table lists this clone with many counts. The chain's CDR3 is CAIGTAAGNTIYF. DNA of the CDR3: TGTGCCATCGGGACAGCCGCTGGAAACACCATATATTTT. This chain joins TRBV10-3 and TRBJ1-3, with TRBD1 matching 7 bases. The CDR3 totals 13 residues. V dropped 8 bases and J dropped 2; count of bases not matched to a gene: 3. The germline gives CDR1 ENHRY, CDR2 SYGVKD.

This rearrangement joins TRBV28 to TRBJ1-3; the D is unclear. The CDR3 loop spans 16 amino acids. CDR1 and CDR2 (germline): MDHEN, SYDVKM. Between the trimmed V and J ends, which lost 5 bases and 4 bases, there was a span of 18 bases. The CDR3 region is CASSPDTVVRGNTIYF. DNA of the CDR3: TGTGCCAGCAGTCCCGACACGGTCGTGAGAGGAAACACCATATATTTT.

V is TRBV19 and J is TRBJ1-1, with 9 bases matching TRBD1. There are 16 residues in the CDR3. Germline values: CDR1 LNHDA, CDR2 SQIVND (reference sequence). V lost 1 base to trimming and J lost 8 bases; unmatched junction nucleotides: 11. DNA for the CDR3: TGTGCCAGTAGTATAGGGGGGGACAGGGTCCCACCCGAAGCTTTCTTT. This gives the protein CASSIGGDRVPPEAFF.

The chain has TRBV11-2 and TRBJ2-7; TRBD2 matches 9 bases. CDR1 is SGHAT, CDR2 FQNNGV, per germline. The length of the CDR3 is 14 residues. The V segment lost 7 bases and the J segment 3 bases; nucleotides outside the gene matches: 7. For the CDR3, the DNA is TGTGCCAGCACCATAGCGGGAGTGGTCTACGAGCAGTACTTC. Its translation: CASTIAGVVYEQYF.

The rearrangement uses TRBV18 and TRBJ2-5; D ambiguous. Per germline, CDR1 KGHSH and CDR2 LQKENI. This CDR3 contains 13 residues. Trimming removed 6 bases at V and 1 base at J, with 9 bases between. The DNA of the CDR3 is TGTGCCAGCTCCCAAGCGCTCCAAGAGACCCAGTACTTC. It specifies CASSQALQETQYF.

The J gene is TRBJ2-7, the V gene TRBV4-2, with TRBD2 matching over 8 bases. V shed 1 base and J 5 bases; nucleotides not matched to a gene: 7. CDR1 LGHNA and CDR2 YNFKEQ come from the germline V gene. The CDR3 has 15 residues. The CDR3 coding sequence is TGTGCCAGCAGCCAAGGGTTAGCGGGGTTCAACGAGCAGTACTTC. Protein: CASSQGLAGFNEQYF.

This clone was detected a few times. CDR3 amino acids: CAISGGQGSSGANVLTF. CDR3 in DNA: TGTGCCATCAGTGGGGGACAGGGGAGCTCTGGGGCCAACGTCCTGACTTTC. The chain recombines TRBV10-3 with TRBJ2-6; TRBD1 aligns across 10 bases. With 4 bases clipped from V and 0 bases from J, the junction kept 3 bases outside the gene matches. This CDR3 has 17 amino acids. Germline loops: CDR1 ENHRY, CDR2 SYGVKD.

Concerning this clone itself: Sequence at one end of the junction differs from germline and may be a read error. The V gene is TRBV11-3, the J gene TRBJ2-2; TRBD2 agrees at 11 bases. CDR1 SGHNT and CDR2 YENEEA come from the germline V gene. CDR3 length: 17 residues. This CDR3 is CASSLDLAGGYTGELFF. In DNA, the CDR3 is TGTGCCAGCAGCCTAGACCTAGCGGGAGGATACACCGGGGAGCTGTTTTTT.

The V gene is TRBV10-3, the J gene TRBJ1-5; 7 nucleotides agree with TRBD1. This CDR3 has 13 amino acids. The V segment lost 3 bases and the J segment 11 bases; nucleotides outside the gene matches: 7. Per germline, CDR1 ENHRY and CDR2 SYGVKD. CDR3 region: CAISDQIGQAQHF. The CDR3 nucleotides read TGTGCCATCAGTGACCAAATCGGACAGGCCCAGCATTTT.

The CDR3 nucleotides read TGTGCCAGCAGCGCCAGGGGAGAAGCTTTCTTT. This sequence encodes CASSARGEAFF. This chain links TRBV5-6 with TRBJ1-1; a possible D gene is TRBD1 (6 bases). The CDR3 is 11 amino acids. V dropped 4 bases and J dropped 8 bases, with 9 bases sitting between them. Germline CDR1 and CDR2: SGHDT and YYEEEE.

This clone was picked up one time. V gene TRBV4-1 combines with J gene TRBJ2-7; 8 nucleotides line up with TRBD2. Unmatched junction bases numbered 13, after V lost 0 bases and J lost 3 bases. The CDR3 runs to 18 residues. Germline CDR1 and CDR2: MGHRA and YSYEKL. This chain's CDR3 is CASSQDPGMAGGFYEQYF. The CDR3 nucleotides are TGCGCCAGCAGCCAAGATCCGGGGATGGCGGGAGGTTTCTACGAGCAGTACTTC.